The 20 T cell receptor beta chains presented below share a single source sample, sequenced in a study of T cells after yellow fever vaccination. TCRdb redid the calling of the 5' RACE reads with MiXCR, one entry per CDR3 protein. Here the sample spans over 65,000 distinct CDR3 sequences, 13% being singletons. The specimen comprised CD8+ T cells not binding an NS4B(214-222) dextramer, sorted from PBMCs, sampled roughly 20 days after the first yellow fever vaccination. The receptor set was obtained from a man in his late teens or twenties who received the YFV17D yellow fever vaccine.

The V and J genes are TRBV4-2 and TRBJ2-2; D possibly uses TRBD1 or TRBD2 (5 bases each). Looked up from germline, CDR1 is LGHNA and CDR2 is YNFKEQ. Trimming pared 7 bases from V and 5 bases from J, leaving 8 bases between. The length of the CDR3 is 12 residues. CDR3 DNA: TGTGCCAGCAATGGGGGAACCGGGGAGCTGTTTTTT. Protein sequence: CASNGGTGELFF.

A few counts support this clonotype. The chain combines TRBV11-2 with TRBJ2-1, with D tentatively TRBD1 (5 bases). CDR1 and CDR2 (germline): SGHAT, FQNNGV. Trimming removed 5 bases from V and 4 bases from J, with 18 bases in between. There are 16 residues in the CDR3. In DNA, the CDR3 is TGTGCCAGCAGCCCCGGACAACTACAAGGGTACAATGAGCAGTTCTTC. Translating gives CASSPGQLQGYNEQFF. The whole variable domain, remainder taken from reference TRBV11-2 and TRBJ2-1, is EAGVAQSPRYKIIEKRQSVAFWCNPISGHATLYWYQQILGQGPKLLIQFQNNGVVDDSQLPKDRFSAERLKGVDSTLKIQPAKLEDSAVYLCASSPGQLQGYNEQFFGPGTRLTVL.

This clonotype was found a few times. This chain connects TRBV15 to TRBJ1-2; D is unclear. Looked up from germline, CDR1 is LNHNV and CDR2 is YYDKDF (reference sequence). The V gene lost 4 bases and the J gene lost 8 bases, with 17 bases spanning the gap. This CDR3 contains 14 residues. CDR3 DNA sequence: TGTGCCACCAGCACCCTAGGGAGCGGAAACGGCTACACCTTC. It encodes CATSTLGSGNGYTF. Drawing the rest from reference TRBV15 and TRBJ1-2, the complete variable domain is DAMVIQNPRYQVTQFGKPVTLSCSQTLNHNVMYWYQQKSSQAPKLLFHYYDKDFNNEADTPDNFQSRRPNTSFCFLDIRSPGLGDTAMYLCATSTLGSGNGYTFGSGTRLTVV.

This clonotype was counted only a few times. The chain is built from TRBV7-6 and TRBJ1-1, with D possibly matching TRBD1 (6 bases). The CDR3 has 15 residues. Trimming removed 1 base from V and 3 bases from J, with 12 bases in between. Germline V lookup: CDR1 SGHVS, CDR2 FNYEAQ. The CDR3 sequence: CASSLVTGMDTEAFF. CDR3 bases: TGTGCCAGCAGCTTAGTCACAGGGATGGACACTGAAGCTTTCTTT.

There are a few counts of this clonotype. V and J are TRBV5-1 and TRBJ2-3, with unresolved D. CDR1 and CDR2 (germline): SGHRS, YFSETQ. The CDR3 runs to 15 residues. Trimming removed 3 bases from V and 2 bases from J, with 13 bases in between. CDR3 sequence: CASSSFPTNTDTQYF. DNA of the CDR3: TGCGCCAGCAGCTCATTCCCGACAAACACAGATACGCAGTATTTT.

As DNA, the CDR3 is TGTGCCAGTAGTGCCCTAGGGACAGGGGCTTACGAGCAGTACTTC. Translating gives CASSALGTGAYEQYF. The genes are TRBV19 and TRBJ2-7; 10 bases agree with TRBD1. V was pared by 5 bases and J by 4 bases, with 8 bases of the junction left unmatched. Germline CDR1 and CDR2: LNHDA and SQIVND (reference sequence). CDR3 length equals 15 residues.

The DNA of the CDR3 is TGTGCCAGCAGTTTAACAGGACAGGGCCTAAGAGAAAAACTGTTTTTT. This codes for CASSLTGQGLREKLFF. J is TRBJ1-4 and V is TRBV27; TRBD1 matches at 8 bases. The germline V gene encodes CDR1 MNHEY and CDR2 SMNVEV (reference sequence). Trimming took 2 bases from V and 8 from J; bases not matched to a gene: 10. The CDR3 extends over 16 amino acids.

The genes are TRBV6-2 or TRBV6-3 and TRBJ1-5, with D tentatively TRBD1 (5 bases). CDR3 length: 13 amino acids. Per the germline V gene, CDR1 is MNHEY and CDR2 is SVGEGT. Trimming stripped 6 bases from V and 4 bases from J, with 10 bases between. CDR3: CASRDSVNQPQHF. The CDR3 DNA follows: TGTGCCAGCAGAGACAGCGTAAATCAGCCCCAGCATTTT.

This clonotype was seen only a few times. The chain has TRBV27 and TRBJ2-2, with D possibly called TRBD1 or TRBD2 (5 bases each). Per germline, CDR1 MNHEY and CDR2 SMNVEV (reference sequence). The CDR3 is made up of 14 amino acids. The V end was cut by 5 bases, the J end by 4 bases, with 11 bases between. The CDR3 bases are TGTGCCAGCAGTGGCCGGGGCCCCACCGGGGAGCTGTTTTTT. This codes for CASSGRGPTGELFF.

This clonotype was observed a few times. This sequence joins TRBV9 and TRBJ2-5; D perhaps matches TRBD2 (6 bases). Germline V gene data show CDR1 as SGDLS and CDR2 as YYNGEE. This CDR3 comprises 15 residues. Trimming took off 4 bases at V and 5 bases at J, with 18 bases between the two ends. The CDR3 bases are TGTGCCAGCAGCCCCCGGCGGGGTTTTACGGAGACCCAGTACTTC. Its translation: CASSPRRGFTETQYF.

The genes are TRBV24-1 and TRBJ2-5; 7 bases are a match to TRBD2. After removal of 5 bases from V and 2 bases from J, the junction contained 7 bases not matched to a gene. CDR3 length: 15 amino acids. In germline, CDR1 is KGHDR, CDR2 SFDVKD. Here the CDR3 reads CATSAGGGYQETQYF. The CDR3 DNA sequence: TGTGCCACCAGTGCTGGCGGGGGATATCAAGAGACCCAGTACTTC.

This clonotype has only a few counts. The J gene is TRBJ2-7, the V gene TRBV28, with D perhaps TRBD1 (6 bases). The V end lost 3 bases, the J end lost 3 bases, and 18 bases lay between the germline ends. Germline loops: CDR1 MDHEN, CDR2 SYDVKM. The CDR3 loop spans 16 amino acids. The CDR3 sequence: CASSFGLGAAIYEQYV. In nucleotides, the CDR3 is TGTGCCAGCAGTTTCGGTCTGGGGGCTGCTATCTACGAGCAGTACGTC.

This sequence joins TRBV12-3 or TRBV12-4 and TRBJ1-1; 7 bases are a match to TRBD1. This CDR3 is 11 amino acids long. The trim removed 7 bases at V and 4 bases at J, leaving 0 bases unmatched. The CDR3 region has the DNA TGTGCCAGCACAGGGGGCACTGAAGCTTTCTTT. Its protein is CASTGGTEAFF.

The CDR3: CASSLGAFNEKLFF. CDR3 sequence (DNA): TGCGCCAGCAGCTTGGGAGCATTTAATGAAAAACTGTTTTTT. J is TRBJ1-4 and V is TRBV5-1; D uncertain. Germline values: CDR1 SGHRS, CDR2 YFSETQ. Between the trimmed V and J ends, which lost 0 bases and 4 bases, there was a span of 7 bases. CDR3 size: 14 residues.

This chain uses TRBV7-9 with TRBJ1-2; D may be TRBD1 (6 bases). The V end was cut by 6 bases, the J end by 5 bases, with 13 bases between. Germline CDR1 is SEHNR and CDR2 is FQNEAQ (reference sequence). The CDR3 contains 13 residues. DNA for the CDR3: TGTGCCAGCAGATCCGGGACACTGTATGGCTACACCTTC. Translating it yields CASRSGTLYGYTF.

In the case of this clonotype: The conserved phenylalanine or tryptophan normally closing the CDR3 is absent here, so this likely arose from a read error. This chain connects TRBV4-2 to TRBJ1-5; D perhaps matches TRBD1 (6 bases). V was clipped by 0 bases and J by 6 bases, with 12 bases between them. Germline V CDR1 and CDR2: LGHNA, YNFKEQ. The CDR3 has 15 amino acids. The CDR3 region is CASSQDPGGGQPQHL. CDR3 sequence (DNA): TGTGCCAGCAGCCAAGATCCTGGGGGCGGTCAGCCCCAGCATCTT.

This clonotype was observed a few times. The chain couples TRBV4-3 to TRBJ2-3, with 7 bases that match TRBD2. CDR1 and CDR2 (germline): LGHNA, YSLEER. The CDR3 length is 15 residues. V lost 6 bases and J lost 5; bases outside the gene matches: 11. CDR3 sequence: CASREGRGRGDTQYF. CDR3 DNA sequence: TGCGCCAGCAGGGAGGGGAGGGGAAGGGGAGATACGCAGTATTTT.

The chain employs TRBV29-1 and TRBJ1-1; D is unclear. V was clipped by 4 bases and J by 3 bases, with 12 bases between them. The CDR3 totals 13 residues. CDR1 and CDR2 (germline): SQVTM, ANQGSEA. The CDR3 is CSVGGSVDTEAFF. As DNA, the CDR3 is TGCAGCGTTGGAGGGAGTGTCGACACTGAAGCTTTCTTT. The full variable domain, rest sourced from reference TRBV29-1 and TRBJ1-1, is SAVISQKPSRDICQRGTSLTIQCQVDSQVTMMFWYRQQPGQSLTLIATANQGSEATYESGFVIDKFPISRPNLTFSTLTVSNMSPEDSSIYLCSVGGSVDTEAFFGQGTRLTVV.

The rearrangement links TRBV12-3 or TRBV12-4 to TRBJ1-2; D is unclear. The CDR3 loop spans 13 amino acids. Trimming shortened V by 7 bases and J by 4 bases, and 13 bases separated the two germline ends. The DNA for the CDR3 is TGTGCCAGCACCCTCCGGGTGAGCTATGGCTACACCTTC. Its translation is CASTLRVSYGYTF.

The V and J genes are TRBV4-1 and TRBJ1-2; no definite D call. The V and J ends lost 2 bases and 7 bases respectively, with 20 bases between them. The CDR3 extends over 16 amino acids. Germline loops: CDR1 MGHRA, CDR2 YSYEKL. In DNA form, the CDR3 reads TGCGCCAGCAGCCAACATACGGCGGGAGCCTCCGGTGGCTACACCTTC. Translation: CASSQHTAGASGGYTF.